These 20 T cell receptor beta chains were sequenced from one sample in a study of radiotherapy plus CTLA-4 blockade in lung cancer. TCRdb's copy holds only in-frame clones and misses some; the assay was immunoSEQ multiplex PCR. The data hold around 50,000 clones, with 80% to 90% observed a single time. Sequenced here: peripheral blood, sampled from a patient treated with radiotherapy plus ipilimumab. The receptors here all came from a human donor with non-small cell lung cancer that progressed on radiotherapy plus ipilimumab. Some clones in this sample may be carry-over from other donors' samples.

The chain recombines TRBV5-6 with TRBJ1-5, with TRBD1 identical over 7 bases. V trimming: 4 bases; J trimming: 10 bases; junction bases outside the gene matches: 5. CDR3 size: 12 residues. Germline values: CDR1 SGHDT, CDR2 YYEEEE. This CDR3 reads CASSRGQVPQHF. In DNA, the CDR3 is TGTGCCAGCAGCCGCGGACAGGTTCCCCAGCATTTT.

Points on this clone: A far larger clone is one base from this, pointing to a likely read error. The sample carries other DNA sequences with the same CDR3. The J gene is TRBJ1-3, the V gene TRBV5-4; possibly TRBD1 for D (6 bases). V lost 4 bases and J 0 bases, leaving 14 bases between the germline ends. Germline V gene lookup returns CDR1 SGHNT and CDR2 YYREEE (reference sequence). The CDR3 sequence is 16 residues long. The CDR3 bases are TGTGCCAGCAGCCCCGGGGGGGCGGACTCTGGAAACACCATATATTTT. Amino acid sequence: CASSPGGADSGNTIYF.

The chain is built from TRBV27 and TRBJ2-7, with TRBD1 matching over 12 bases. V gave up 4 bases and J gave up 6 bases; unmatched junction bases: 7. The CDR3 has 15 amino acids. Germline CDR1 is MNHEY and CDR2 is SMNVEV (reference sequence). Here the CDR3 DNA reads TGTGCCAGCAGTTCCCGGGACAGGGGGCTCTCCGAGCAGTACTTC. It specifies CASSSRDRGLSEQYF.

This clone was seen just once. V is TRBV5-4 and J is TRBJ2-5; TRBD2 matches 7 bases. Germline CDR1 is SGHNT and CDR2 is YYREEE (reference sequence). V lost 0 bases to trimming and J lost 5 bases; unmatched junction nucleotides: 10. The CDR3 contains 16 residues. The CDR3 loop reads CASSLGLAGVLETQYF. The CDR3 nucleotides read TGTGCCAGCAGCTTGGGTTTGGCGGGAGTGCTGGAGACCCAGTACTTC.

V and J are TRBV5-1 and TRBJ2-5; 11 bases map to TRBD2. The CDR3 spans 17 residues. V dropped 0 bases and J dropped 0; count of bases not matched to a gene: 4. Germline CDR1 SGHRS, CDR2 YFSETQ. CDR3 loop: CASSLGVAGGYQETQYF. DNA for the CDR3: TGCGCCAGCAGCTTGGGAGTAGCGGGAGGGTACCAAGAGACCCAGTACTTC. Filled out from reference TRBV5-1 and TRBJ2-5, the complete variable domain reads KAGVTQTPRYLIKTRGQQVTLSCSPISGHRSVSWYQQTPGQGLQFLFEYFSETQRNKGNFPGRFSGRQFSNSRSEMNVSTLELGDSALYLCASSLGVAGGYQETQYFGPGTRLLVL.

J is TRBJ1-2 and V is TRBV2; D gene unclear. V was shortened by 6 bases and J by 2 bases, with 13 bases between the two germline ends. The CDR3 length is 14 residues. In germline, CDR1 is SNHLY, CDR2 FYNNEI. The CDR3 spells CASRPDSTNYGYTF. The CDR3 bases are TGTGCCAGCAGGCCAGACTCCACCAACTATGGCTACACCTTC. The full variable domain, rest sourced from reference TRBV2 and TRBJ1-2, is EPEVTQTPSHQVTQMGQEVILRCVPISNHLYFYWYRQILGQKVEFLVSFYNNEISEKSEIFDDQFSVERPDGSNFTLKIRSTKLEDSAMYFCASRPDSTNYGYTFGSGTRLTVV.

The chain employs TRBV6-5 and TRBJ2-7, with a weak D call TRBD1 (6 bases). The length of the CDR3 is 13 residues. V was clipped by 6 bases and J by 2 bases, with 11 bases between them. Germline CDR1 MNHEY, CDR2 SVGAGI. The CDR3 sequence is CASRREGAYEQYF. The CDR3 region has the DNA TGTGCCAGCAGGAGAGAGGGGGCCTACGAGCAGTACTTC.

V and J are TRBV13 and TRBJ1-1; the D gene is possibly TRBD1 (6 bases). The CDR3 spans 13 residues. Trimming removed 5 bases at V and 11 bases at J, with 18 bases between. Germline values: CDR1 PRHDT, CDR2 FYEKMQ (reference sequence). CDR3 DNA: TGTGCCAGCAGCGGACCCACAGGGCGTGGTGCTTTCTTT. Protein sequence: CASSGPTGRGAFF.

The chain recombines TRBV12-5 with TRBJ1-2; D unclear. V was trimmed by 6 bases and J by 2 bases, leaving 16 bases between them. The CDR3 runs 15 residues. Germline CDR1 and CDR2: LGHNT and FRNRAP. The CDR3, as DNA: TGTGCTAGTGGGACTTCACTGACTCCCAACTATGGCTACACCTTC. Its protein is CASGTSLTPNYGYTF.

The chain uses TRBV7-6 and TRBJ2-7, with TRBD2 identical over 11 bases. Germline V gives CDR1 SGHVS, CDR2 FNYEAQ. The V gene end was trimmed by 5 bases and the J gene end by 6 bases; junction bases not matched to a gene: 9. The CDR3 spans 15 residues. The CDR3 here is CASSPSGTSGLEQYF. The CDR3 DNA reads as TGTGCCAGCAGCCCCTCCGGGACTAGCGGTCTCGAGCAGTACTTC.

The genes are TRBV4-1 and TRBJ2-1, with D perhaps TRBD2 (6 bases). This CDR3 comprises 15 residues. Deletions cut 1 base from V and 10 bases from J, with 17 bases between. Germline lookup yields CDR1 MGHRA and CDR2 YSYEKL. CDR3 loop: CASSQGPGVAPEQFF. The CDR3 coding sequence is TGCGCCAGCAGCCAAGGGCCGGGGGTAGCGCCGGAGCAGTTCTTC.

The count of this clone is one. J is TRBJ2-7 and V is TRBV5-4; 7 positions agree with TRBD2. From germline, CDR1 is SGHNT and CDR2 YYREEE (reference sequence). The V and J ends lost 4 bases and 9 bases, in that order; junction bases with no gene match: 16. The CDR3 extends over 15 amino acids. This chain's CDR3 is CASSLGTSAVLGQYF. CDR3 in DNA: TGTGCCAGCAGCCTTGGTACTAGCGCCGTTCTGGGGCAGTACTTC.

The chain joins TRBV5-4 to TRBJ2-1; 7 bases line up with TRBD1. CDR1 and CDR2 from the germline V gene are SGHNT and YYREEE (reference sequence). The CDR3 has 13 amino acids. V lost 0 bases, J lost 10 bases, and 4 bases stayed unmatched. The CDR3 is CASSLGQGEEQFF. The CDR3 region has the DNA TGTGCCAGCAGCTTGGGACAGGGAGAAGAGCAGTTCTTC.

The CDR3, as DNA: TGTGCCAGCAGTTCTCTAGCGGGTGGAGGAGGAATTCAGTACTTC. This sequence encodes CASSSLAGGGGIQYF. The chain has TRBV27 and TRBJ2-4, with 8 bases aligning to TRBD2. V was clipped by 4 bases and J by 10 bases; unmatched bases: 12. The CDR3 covers 15 residues. In germline, CDR1 is MNHEY, CDR2 SMNVEV (reference sequence).

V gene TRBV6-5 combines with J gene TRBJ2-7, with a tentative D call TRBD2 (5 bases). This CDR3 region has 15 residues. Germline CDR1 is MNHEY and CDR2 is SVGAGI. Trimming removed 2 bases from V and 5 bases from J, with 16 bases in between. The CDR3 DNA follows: TGTGCCAGCAGTTACAAGTGGGAGCGCTACCACGAGCAGTACTTC. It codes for CASSYKWERYHEQYF.

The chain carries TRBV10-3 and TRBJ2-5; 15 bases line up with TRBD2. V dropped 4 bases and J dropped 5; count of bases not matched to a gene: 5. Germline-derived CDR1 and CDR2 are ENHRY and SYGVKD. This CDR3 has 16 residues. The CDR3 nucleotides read TGTGCCATCAGTGGGACTAGCGGGAGGGCCGGGGAGACCCAGTACTTC. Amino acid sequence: CAISGTSGRAGETQYF.

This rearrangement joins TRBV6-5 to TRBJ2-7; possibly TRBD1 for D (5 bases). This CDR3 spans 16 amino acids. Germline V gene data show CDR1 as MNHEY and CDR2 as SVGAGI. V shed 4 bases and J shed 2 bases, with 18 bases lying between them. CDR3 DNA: TGTGCCAGCAGTTCCCACTATTTAGGGGCTACCTACGAGCAGTACTTC. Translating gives CASSSHYLGATYEQYF.

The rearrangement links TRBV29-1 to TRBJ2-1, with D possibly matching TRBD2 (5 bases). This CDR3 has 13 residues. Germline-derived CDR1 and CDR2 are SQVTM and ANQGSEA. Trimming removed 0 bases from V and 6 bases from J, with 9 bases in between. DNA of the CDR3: TGCAGCGTTGAAGATCTGGGGAGCAATGAGCAGTTCTTC. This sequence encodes CSVEDLGSNEQFF.

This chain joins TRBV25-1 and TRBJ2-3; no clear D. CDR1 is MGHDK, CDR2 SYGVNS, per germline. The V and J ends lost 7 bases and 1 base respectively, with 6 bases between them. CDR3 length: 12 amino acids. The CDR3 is CASTRGTDTQYF. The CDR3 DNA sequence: TGTGCCAGCACCCGGGGCACAGATACGCAGTATTTT.

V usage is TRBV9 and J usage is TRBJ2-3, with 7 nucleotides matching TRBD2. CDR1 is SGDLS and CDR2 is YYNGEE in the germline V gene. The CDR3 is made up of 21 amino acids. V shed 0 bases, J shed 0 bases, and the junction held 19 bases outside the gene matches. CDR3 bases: TGTGCCAGCAGCGTAGCGCTATCAGCGGGATGGGCAGTTCCTAGCACAGATACGCAGTATTTT. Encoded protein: CASSVALSAGWAVPSTDTQYF.